This T cell receptor (beta chain) comes out of a study of vaccination effects on CD4 cells after COVID-19. In germline, CDR1 is SGHKS, CDR2 YYEKEE (reference sequence). The V end was cut by 4 bases, the J end by 5 bases, with 18 bases between. The CDR3 has 15 amino acids. Researchers isolated CD4+ T cells once about 11 days of culture had elapsed. Each participant received a vaccine that was either BNT162b2 or mRNA-1273, given as two doses. Turning to this clone: No antigen is known for it.

Clones were sequenced by immunoSEQ multiplex PCR, and TCRdb holds only the in-frame ones, with some missing. This table has tens of thousands of clones, less than 85% appearing once. The sample was CD4+ T cells from PBMCs cultured without peptide, taken after COVID-19 vaccination. This TCR was recovered from a human donor who received a COVID-19 vaccine. The chain has TRBV5-5 and TRBJ2-5; weak D call: TRBD1 (5 bases). The CDR3 DNA follows: TGTGCCAGCAGCCCAGACGATTGGGGCGCCGAGACCCAGTACTTC. Translating it yields CASSPDDWGAETQYF.